Shown below are 18 T cell receptor beta chains from a single sample sequenced in a study of PD-1 blockade in classical Hodgkin lymphoma. Stated time point: cycle 4 day 1 (C4D1), after five to seven weeks of nivolumab. Following autologous stem cell transplantation, relapse occurred in every patient, and exposure to brentuximab vedotin varied. The assay was immunoSEQ multiplex PCR, and TCRdb's table has in-frame clones only and misses some. Here the sample spans around 23,000 clones, around 80% being singletons. Sequencing used peripheral blood mononuclear cells (PBMCs), obtained before the fourth cycle of nivolumab. The source is a human donor with classical Hodgkin lymphoma.

The chain combines TRBV9 with TRBJ1-4; TRBD1 is a possible D gene (6 bases). This CDR3 spans 13 amino acids. CDR1 is SGDLS and CDR2 is YYNGEE in the germline V gene. V was clipped by 3 bases and J by 4 bases, with 7 bases between them. Written as DNA, the CDR3 is TGTGCCAGCAGCGGGACAGTTAATGAAAAACTGTTTTTT. Protein product: CASSGTVNEKLFF.

The J gene is TRBJ1-3, the V gene TRBV19, with D maybe TRBD1 (6 bases). The CDR3 is 15 amino acids. Germline V gene lookup returns CDR1 LNHDA and CDR2 SQIVND (reference sequence). V lost 4 bases and J lost 4, with 14 bases in between. CDR3 sequence reads: CASSRGTRTGNTIYF. Written as DNA, the CDR3 is TGTGCCAGTAGTAGGGGGACAAGGACCGGAAACACCATATATTTT.

The rearrangement links TRBV5-6 to TRBJ2-7; the D gene is possibly TRBD1 (7 bases). The CDR3 loop spans 14 amino acids. Per the germline V gene, CDR1 is SGHDT and CDR2 is YYEEEE. Between the trimmed V and J ends, which lost 3 bases and 3 bases, there was a span of 13 bases. In nucleotides, the CDR3 is TGTGCCAGCAGCTCCAGGGGGGTTGACTACGAGCAGTACTTC. It specifies CASSSRGVDYEQYF.

The genes are TRBV9 and TRBJ2-1; D is possibly TRBD2 (6 bases). This CDR3 comprises 15 residues. Germline V CDR1 and CDR2: SGDLS, YYNGEE. Trimming shortened V by 0 bases and J by 4 bases, and 11 bases separated the two germline ends. The CDR3 DNA follows: TGTGCCAGCAGCGTAGTCGCGGGACCTTACAATGAGCAGTTCTTC. Amino acids: CASSVVAGPYNEQFF.

V is TRBV10-3 and J is TRBJ2-5; no clear D. V gave up 3 bases and J gave up 6 bases, with 8 bases separating them. Germline CDR1 and CDR2: ENHRY and SYGVKD. The CDR3 is made up of 12 amino acids. The CDR3 loop reads CAISDDPQTQYF. The CDR3 DNA reads as TGTGCCATCAGTGATGACCCTCAGACCCAGTACTTC.

Concerning this clone itself: At one boundary the junction diverges from the germline segment, which might be a read error. The chain combines TRBV2 with TRBJ2-2; the D is unclear. The CDR3 is 16 residues long. Germline V gene sequence: CDR1 SNHLY, CDR2 FYNNEI. As DNA, the CDR3 is TGTGCCAGCAGCGAAGATCCATTGGCGAACACCGGGGAGCTGTTTTTT. Translated, it gives CASSEDPLANTGELFF.

This rearrangement joins TRBV29-1 to TRBJ2-1, with 8 bases lining up with TRBD2. The CDR3 contains 13 residues. With 0 bases clipped from V and 9 bases from J, the junction kept 4 bases outside the gene matches. Germline CDR1 is SQVTM and CDR2 is ANQGSEA. The CDR3 DNA sequence: TGCAGCGTTGAAGACGGGAGGGGAGGTGAGCAGTTCTTC. Translating it yields CSVEDGRGGEQFF.

This clone was seen a handful of times. V gene TRBV9 combines with J gene TRBJ2-3; perhaps TRBD2 as D (7 bases). The V end was cut by 2 bases, the J end by 0 bases, with 22 bases between. Germline values: CDR1 SGDLS, CDR2 YYNGEE. There are 19 residues in the CDR3. CDR3 amino acids: CASSVRGTGGRESTDTQYF. CDR3 nucleotide sequence: TGTGCCAGCAGCGTCCGAGGTACGGGGGGCAGAGAAAGCACAGATACGCAGTATTTT.

A few counts support this clone. V gene TRBV2 combines with J gene TRBJ1-2; no clear D. The V gene lost 6 bases and the J gene lost 3 bases, with 11 bases spanning the gap. Per germline, CDR1 SNHLY and CDR2 FYNNEI. The CDR3 is 13 amino acids. The CDR3 region is CASSLDGYYGYTF. The CDR3 coding sequence is TGTGCCAGCAGCCTTGACGGATACTATGGCTACACCTTC.

J is TRBJ1-3 and V is TRBV7-2; tentative D call: TRBD1 (5 bases). Trimming pared 1 base from V and 0 bases from J, leaving 7 bases between. The germline V gene encodes CDR1 SGHTA and CDR2 FQGNSA. The CDR3 totals 15 residues. The CDR3 loop reads CASSLGGSSGNTIYF. CDR3 nucleotide sequence: TGTGCCAGCAGCTTAGGGGGGAGCTCTGGAAACACCATATATTTT.

This clone has a handful of counts. The rearrangement joins TRBV2 to TRBJ1-1, with D unclear. Looked up from germline, CDR1 is SNHLY and CDR2 is FYNNEI. Trimming stripped 7 bases from V and 4 bases from J, with 10 bases between. The CDR3 is 12 amino acids. As DNA, the CDR3 is TGTGCCAGCAACCCGGGAGGCACTGAAGCTTTCTTT. It yields the protein CASNPGGTEAFF.

This chain connects TRBV9 to TRBJ1-1; unclear D gene. Looked up from germline, CDR1 is SGDLS and CDR2 is YYNGEE. There are 13 residues in the CDR3. Trimming removed 2 bases from V and 5 bases from J, with 10 bases in between. This CDR3 is CASSVLPGTEAFF. The DNA for the CDR3 is TGTGCCAGCAGCGTTTTACCGGGAACTGAAGCTTTCTTT. The whole variable domain, remainder taken from reference TRBV9 and TRBJ1-1, is DSGVTQTPKHLITATGQRVTLRCSPRSGDLSVYWYQQSLDQGLQFLIQYYNGEERAKGNILERFSAQQFPDLHSELNLSSLELGDSALYFCASSVLPGTEAFFGQGTRLTVV.

The V gene is TRBV18, the J gene TRBJ2-5; unclear D gene. The V end was cut by 5 bases, the J end by 3 bases, with 4 bases between. This CDR3 is built from 11 residues. The germline CDR1 and CDR2 sequences are KGHSH and LQKENI. This chain's CDR3 is CASSSEETQYF. The CDR3 DNA reads TGTGCCAGCTCATCTGAAGAGACCCAGTACTTC.

This clone came up a few times. The chain employs TRBV4-3 and TRBJ1-4; no clear D. The CDR3 is made up of 16 amino acids. V lost 4 bases and J lost 0, with 12 bases in between. Per germline, CDR1 LGHNA and CDR2 YSLEER. The CDR3 nucleotides read TGCGCCAGCAGCCTTATGCATACAACAACTAATGAAAAACTGTTTTTT. Translation gives CASSLMHTTTNEKLFF.

V is TRBV5-1 and J is TRBJ2-1; no reliable D call. CDR3 length: 12 amino acids. Deletions cut 0 bases from V and 6 bases from J, with 4 bases between. Germline CDR1 is SGHRS and CDR2 is YFSETQ. CDR3 in amino acids: CASSLDLNEQFF. For the CDR3, the DNA is TGCGCCAGCAGCTTGGATCTCAATGAGCAGTTCTTC.

This rearrangement joins TRBV13 to TRBJ2-1, with D tentatively TRBD1 or TRBD2 (6 bases each). CDR1 PRHDT and CDR2 FYEKMQ come from the germline V gene (reference sequence). The CDR3 loop spans 13 amino acids. The V gene lost 2 bases and the J gene lost 11 bases, with 13 bases spanning the gap. The CDR3 loop is CASSLKRGEKQFF. CDR3 sequence (DNA): TGTGCCAGCAGCTTAAAGAGGGGGGAGAAGCAGTTCTTC.

The chain links TRBV29-1 to TRBJ2-7; the D is unclear. CDR1 and CDR2 from the germline V gene are SQVTM and ANQGSEA. The CDR3 has 13 residues. The germline V and J ends were trimmed by 6 bases and 1 base, with 13 bases remaining between them. CDR3 DNA: TGCAGCGTGGCCTGGGCAGGATCCTACGAGCAGTACTTC. It is translated as CSVAWAGSYEQYF.

For the CDR3, the DNA is TGTGCCAGCAGTGGACTAGCGGGGGGGCCTAAGCAGTACTTC. Its protein is CASSGLAGGPKQYF. V usage is TRBV2 and J usage is TRBJ2-7; 14 bases are shared with TRBD2. Unmatched junction bases numbered 4, after V lost 4 bases and J lost 8 bases. The CDR3 runs to 14 residues. CDR1 is SNHLY, CDR2 FYNNEI, per germline.